The 14 T cell receptor beta chains presented below share a single source sample, sequenced in a study of technical replicates of blood from several donors. Repertoires were generated with immunoSEQ multiplex PCR, while TCRdb's copy carries only in-frame clones and drops some. The sample records approximately 92,000 clones, roughly 96% being singletons. The sample was T cells isolated from PBMCs. These receptors came from a human donor in good health.

The CDR3: CAWTPGLAGDTQYF. The CDR3, as DNA: TGTGCCTGGACCCCGGGACTAGCGGGGGATACGCAGTATTTT. The rearrangement links TRBV30 to TRBJ2-3, with 13 bases aligning to TRBD2. CDR1 is GTSNPN, CDR2 SVGIG, per germline (reference sequence). J gave up 6 bases and V 4 bases, and 4 bases lay outside the gene matches. The CDR3 has 14 residues.

This clone has a single count. CDR3 sequence (DNA): TGCGCCAGCAAGGGAGTGGGGGATACGCAGTATTTT. This codes for CASKGVGDTQYF. The chain couples TRBV5-1 to TRBJ2-3, with D possibly being TRBD2 (5 bases). V shed 6 bases and J shed 6 bases, with 11 bases lying between them. This CDR3 contains 12 residues. Germline CDR1 is SGHRS and CDR2 is YFSETQ.

This clone came up once. The chain recombines TRBV7-3 with TRBJ2-7; 11 bases agree with TRBD1. Germline V gene data show CDR1 as SGHTA and CDR2 as FQGTGA. The V segment lost 4 bases and the J segment 3 bases; nucleotides outside the gene matches: 2. The CDR3 has 14 residues. CDR3 sequence reads: CASSSGTGGYEQYF. CDR3 sequence (DNA): TGTGCCAGCAGCTCCGGGACAGGGGGCTACGAGCAGTACTTC.

The count of this clone is one. This chain's CDR3 is CASSLARRGRNEKLFF. The CDR3 nucleotides are TGTGCCAGCAGCTTGGCCAGGAGGGGGCGGAATGAAAAACTGTTTTTT. The chain has TRBV5-6 and TRBJ1-4; 7 bases line up with TRBD1. The germline V gene encodes CDR1 SGHDT and CDR2 YYEEEE. V trimming: 0 bases; J trimming: 5 bases; junction bases outside the gene matches: 7. The CDR3 loop spans 16 amino acids.

The J gene is TRBJ2-7, the V gene TRBV27, with D uncertain. Germline V gene data show CDR1 as MNHEY and CDR2 as SMNVEV (reference sequence). The CDR3 covers 13 residues. The V and J ends lost 0 bases and 3 bases respectively, with 6 bases between them. CDR3 DNA: TGTGCCAGCAGTTTATCCCCCCTCTACGAGCAGTACTTC. Translation gives CASSLSPLYEQYF.

This clone has a single count. The CDR3 DNA follows: TGTGCCAGCACCCGACTAGCGGGGGTCACAGATACGCAGTATTTT. As protein: CASTRLAGVTDTQYF. V usage is TRBV13 and J usage is TRBJ2-3; 12 nucleotides match TRBD2. Germline V gene lookup returns CDR1 PRHDT and CDR2 FYEKMQ (reference sequence). The V segment lost 7 bases and the J segment 2 bases; nucleotides outside the gene matches: 4. The CDR3 has 15 amino acids.

The rearrangement uses TRBV2 and TRBJ1-1; 8 bases are shared with TRBD1. The germline CDR1 and CDR2 sequences are SNHLY and FYNNEI. CDR3 size: 15 residues. V gave up 8 bases and J gave up 6 bases; unmatched junction bases: 14. The CDR3 nucleotides read TGTGCCAGCCGCCTCCGGGGCCAGGGGGCCTCTGAAGCTTTCTTT. Translating it yields CASRLRGQGASEAFF.

V is TRBV30 and J is TRBJ2-3, with 7 bases that match TRBD1. Trimming cost V 7 bases and J 0 bases; bases outside gene matches: 10. The CDR3 runs to 15 residues. CDR1 and CDR2 (germline): GTSNPN, SVGIG (reference sequence). The CDR3 protein is CASTRGTPSTDTQYF. The CDR3 bases are TGTGCCTCAACCAGGGGGACCCCTAGCACAGATACGCAGTATTTT.

This chain uses TRBV27 with TRBJ1-5; D is undetermined. CDR1 and CDR2 (germline): MNHEY, SMNVEV (reference sequence). V dropped 6 bases and J dropped 6 bases, with 15 bases sitting between them. This CDR3 region has 14 residues. CDR3 region: CASRSAGWSQPQHF. In DNA form, the CDR3 reads TGTGCCAGCAGATCCGCGGGATGGAGTCAGCCCCAGCATTTT.

This chain connects TRBV15 to TRBJ1-3, with 8 bases that match TRBD1. V shed 2 bases and J 2 bases; nucleotides not matched to a gene: 2. CDR1 and CDR2 (germline): LNHNV, YYDKDF (reference sequence). The CDR3 is 15 residues long. CDR3 amino acids: CATSRPTGAGNTIYF. Written as DNA, the CDR3 is TGTGCCACCAGCAGACCGACAGGGGCTGGAAACACCATATATTTT. Looking up the rest from reference TRBV15 and TRBJ1-3 gives the full variable domain: DAMVIQNPRYQVTQFGKPVTLSCSQTLNHNVMYWYQQKSSQAPKLLFHYYDKDFNNEADTPDNFQSRRPNTSFCFLDIRSPGLGDTAMYLCATSRPTGAGNTIYFGEGSWLTVV.

This chain joins TRBV7-6 and TRBJ2-1, with TRBD2 matching 9 bases. The V gene end was trimmed by 0 bases and the J gene end by 2 bases; junction bases not matched to a gene: 8. CDR3 size: 18 residues. Germline assignment: CDR1 SGHVS and CDR2 FNYEAQ. The CDR3: CASSLALSGRRTYNEQFF. In DNA form, the CDR3 reads TGTGCCAGCAGCTTAGCTCTTAGCGGGAGAAGGACCTACAATGAGCAGTTCTTC.

This chain links TRBV19 with TRBJ2-1; 11 bases fit TRBD2. CDR1 is LNHDA and CDR2 is SQIVND in the germline V gene (reference sequence). V trimming: 7 bases; J trimming: 10 bases; junction bases outside the gene matches: 9. This CDR3 spans 14 amino acids. In nucleotides, the CDR3 is TGTGCCAGTAAAAATAGCGGGAGGGGGCAGGAGCAGTTCTTC. This gives the protein CASKNSGRGQEQFF.

This chain uses TRBV25-1 with TRBJ2-7, with TRBD1 as a possible D gene (6 bases). The CDR3 sequence is 13 residues long. Deletions cut 7 bases from V and 5 bases from J, with 15 bases between. Germline lookup yields CDR1 MGHDK and CDR2 SYGVNS. The CDR3, as DNA: TGTGCCAGCACCCCAGGGGTTAACGACGAGCAGTACTTC. Encoded protein: CASTPGVNDEQYF.

This clone was found once. This chain uses TRBV4-1 with TRBJ2-7; 11 nucleotides match TRBD2. The trim removed 2 bases at V and 3 bases at J, leaving 9 bases unmatched. Germline loops: CDR1 MGHRA, CDR2 YSYEKL. The CDR3 has 17 residues. The CDR3 sequence: CASSQSSGTSGSYEQYF. The CDR3 DNA reads TGCGCCAGCAGCCAATCATCCGGGACTAGCGGTAGCTACGAGCAGTACTTC.